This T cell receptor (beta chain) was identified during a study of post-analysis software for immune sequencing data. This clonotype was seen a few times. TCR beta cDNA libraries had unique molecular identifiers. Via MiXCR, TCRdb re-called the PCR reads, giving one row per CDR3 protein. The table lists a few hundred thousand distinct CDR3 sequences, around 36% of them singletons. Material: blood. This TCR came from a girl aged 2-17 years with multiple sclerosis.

The CDR3 DNA follows: TGTGCCAGCAGCCGGGAGTCTAACTATGGCTACACCTTC. Translated: CASSRESNYGYTF. The chain couples TRBV3-1 to TRBJ1-2, with no clear D. Germline V lookup: CDR1 LGHDT, CDR2 YNNKEL (reference sequence). Trimming removed 4 bases from V and 0 bases from J, with 6 bases in between. The CDR3 consists of 13 residues.